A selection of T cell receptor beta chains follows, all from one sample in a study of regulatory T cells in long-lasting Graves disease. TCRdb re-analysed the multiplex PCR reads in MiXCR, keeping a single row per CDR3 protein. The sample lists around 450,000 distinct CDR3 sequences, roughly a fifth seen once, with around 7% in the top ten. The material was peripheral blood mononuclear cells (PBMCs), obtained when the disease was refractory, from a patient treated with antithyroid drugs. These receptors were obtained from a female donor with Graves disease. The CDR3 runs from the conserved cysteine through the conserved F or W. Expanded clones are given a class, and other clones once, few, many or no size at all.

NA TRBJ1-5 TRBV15 CATSRDRERNQPQHF
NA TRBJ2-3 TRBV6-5 CASSYSPLAGGSDTQYF
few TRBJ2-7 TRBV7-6 CASSLIFRASSYEQYF
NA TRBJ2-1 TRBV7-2 CASSVGGGHYNEQFF
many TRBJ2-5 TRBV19 CASSSTAQETQYF
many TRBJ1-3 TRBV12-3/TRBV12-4 CASSFGGNTIYF
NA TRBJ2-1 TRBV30 CAWSPIGKEQFF
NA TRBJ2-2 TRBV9 CASSVEAGVGIGELFF
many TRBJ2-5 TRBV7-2 CASSNASPGQETQYF
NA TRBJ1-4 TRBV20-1 CSASGQGGNEKLFF
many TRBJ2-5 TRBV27 CASSPWDSQETQYF
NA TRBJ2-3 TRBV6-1 CASRIDRSGAQYF
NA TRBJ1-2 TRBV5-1 CASSPGQGFGDGYTF
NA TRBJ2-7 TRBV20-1 CSASLGSHSYEQYF
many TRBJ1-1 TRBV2 CASSEWDNEAFF
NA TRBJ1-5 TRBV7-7 CASSLAKDRDGNQPQHF
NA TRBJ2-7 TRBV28 CASRGTSGRSDEQYF
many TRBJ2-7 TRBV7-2 CASSLDKREFNEQYF
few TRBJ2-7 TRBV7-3 CASSPSGGPNEQYF
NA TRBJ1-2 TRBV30 CAWLGGFSYGYTF
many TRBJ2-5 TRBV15 CATSRVIAGTQETQYF
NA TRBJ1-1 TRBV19 CASFNRENTEAFF
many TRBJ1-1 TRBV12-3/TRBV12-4 CASSFLGGDTEAFF
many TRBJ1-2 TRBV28 CASSLGAGQQDYTF
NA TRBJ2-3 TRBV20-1 CSARGPVAGMADTQYF
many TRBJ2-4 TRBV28 CASSLVGTGGKNIQYF
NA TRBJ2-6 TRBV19 CASSIEGFPGANVLTF
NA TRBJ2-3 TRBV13 CASGPDTQYF
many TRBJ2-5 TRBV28 CASSFGSPGSQETQYF
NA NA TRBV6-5 CASSLTGAEQFF
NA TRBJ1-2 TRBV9 CASSPPRPGAKNYGYTF
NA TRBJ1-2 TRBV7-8 CASSLVSEKYGYTF
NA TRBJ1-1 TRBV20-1 CSARGGGTGGVSTEAFF
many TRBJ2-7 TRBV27 CASTPLGGSADEQYF
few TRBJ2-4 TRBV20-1 CSATIRGGAKNIQYF
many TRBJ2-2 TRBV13 CASSFGLANTGELFF
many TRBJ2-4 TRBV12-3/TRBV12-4 CASSSVTGTGENIQYF
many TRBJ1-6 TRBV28 CASSGNYNSPLHF
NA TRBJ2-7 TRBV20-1 CSASVAGGFYEQYF
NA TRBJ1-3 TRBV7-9 CASSRTTGNTIYF
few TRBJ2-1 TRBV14 CASSPVVAGYNEQFF
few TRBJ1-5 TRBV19 CASSSPGEGGNQPQHF
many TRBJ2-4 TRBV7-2 CASSSYLGRELNIQYF
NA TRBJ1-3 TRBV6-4 CASSYRAGAGNTIYF
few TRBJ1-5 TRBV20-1 CSARDLQGVNQPQHF
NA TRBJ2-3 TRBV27 CASSVLAESTDTQYF
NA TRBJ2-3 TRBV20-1 CSAPQGLHSTDTQYF
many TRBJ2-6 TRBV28 CASTLGRDSGANVLTF
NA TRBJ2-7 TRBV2 CASSELPGLVSYEQYF
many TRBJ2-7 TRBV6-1 CASTEGNLSYEQYF
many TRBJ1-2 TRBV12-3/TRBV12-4 CASSLRQVYGYTF
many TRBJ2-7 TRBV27 CASSRNPVTYEQYF
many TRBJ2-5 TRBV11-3 CASSLRAGEGETQYF
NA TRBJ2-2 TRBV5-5 CASSQSLRETGELFF